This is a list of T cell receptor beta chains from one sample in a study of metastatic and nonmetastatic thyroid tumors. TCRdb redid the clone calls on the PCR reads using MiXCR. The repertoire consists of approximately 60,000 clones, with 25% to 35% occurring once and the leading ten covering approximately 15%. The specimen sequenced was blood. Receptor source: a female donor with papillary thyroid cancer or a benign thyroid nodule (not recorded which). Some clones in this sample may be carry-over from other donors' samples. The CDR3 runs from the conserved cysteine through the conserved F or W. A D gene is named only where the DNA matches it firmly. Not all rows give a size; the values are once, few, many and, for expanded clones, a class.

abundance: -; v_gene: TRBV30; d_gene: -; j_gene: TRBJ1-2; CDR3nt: TGTGCCTGGAGTCTCGGGACAATGTACGGCTACACCTTC; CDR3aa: CAWSLGTMYGYTF
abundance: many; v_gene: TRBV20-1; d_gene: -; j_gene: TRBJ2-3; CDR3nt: TGCAGTGCTAGAGATATCCCAGATACGCAGTATTTT; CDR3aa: CSARDIPDTQYF
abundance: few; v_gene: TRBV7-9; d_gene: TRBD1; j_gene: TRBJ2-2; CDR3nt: TGTGCCAGCAGCGTCGGGACAGGGAACACCGGGGAGCTGTTTTTT; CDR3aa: CASSVGTGNTGELFF
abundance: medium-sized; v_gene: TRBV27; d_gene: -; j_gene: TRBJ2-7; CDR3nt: TGTGCCAGCAGATCAGGGTTTGGCGAGCAGTACTTC; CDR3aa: CASRSGFGEQYF
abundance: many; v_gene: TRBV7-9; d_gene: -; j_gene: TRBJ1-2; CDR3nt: TGTGCCAGCAGCGTGACCGGGACGGAGAAGGGCTACACCTTC; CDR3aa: CASSVTGTEKGYTF
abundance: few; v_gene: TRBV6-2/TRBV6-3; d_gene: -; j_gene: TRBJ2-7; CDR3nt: TGTGCCAGCAGTTACTCGCGGGAAGTGTACGAGCAGTACTTC; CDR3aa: CASSYSREVYEQYF
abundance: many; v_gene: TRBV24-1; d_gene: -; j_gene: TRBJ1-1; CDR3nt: TGTGCCACCGGTCTGGGGAGTACTGAAGCTTTCTTT; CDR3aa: CATGLGSTEAFF
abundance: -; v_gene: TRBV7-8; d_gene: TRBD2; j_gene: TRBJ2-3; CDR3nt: TGTGCCAGCAGCTTCGGACTAGCGCTCACAGATACGCAGTATTTT; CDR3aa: CASSFGLALTDTQYF
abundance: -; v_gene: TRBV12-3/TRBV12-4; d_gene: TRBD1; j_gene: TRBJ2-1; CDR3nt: TGTGCCAGCAGTCCAACAGGGGACCGGAATGAGCAGTTCTTC; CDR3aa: CASSPTGDRNEQFF
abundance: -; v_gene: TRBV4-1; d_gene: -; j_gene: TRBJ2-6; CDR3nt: TGCGCCAGCAGCCAATCTGGGGCCAACGTCCTGACTTTC; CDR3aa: CASSQSGANVLTF
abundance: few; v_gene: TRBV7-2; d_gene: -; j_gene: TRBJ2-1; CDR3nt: TGTGCCAGCAGCTTAGGGGGAAGCGCCTTTGAGCAGTTCTTC; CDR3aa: CASSLGGSAFEQFF
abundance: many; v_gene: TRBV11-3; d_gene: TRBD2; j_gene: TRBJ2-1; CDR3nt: TGTGCCAGCAGCCTAGGGGTGGCTAGCGGGAACAATGAGCAGTTCTTC; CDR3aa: CASSLGVASGNNEQFF
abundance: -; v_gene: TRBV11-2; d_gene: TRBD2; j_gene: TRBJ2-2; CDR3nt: TGTGCCAGCAGCCAGAATAGCGGGGCGAACACCGGGGAGCTGTTTTTT; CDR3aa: CASSQNSGANTGELFF
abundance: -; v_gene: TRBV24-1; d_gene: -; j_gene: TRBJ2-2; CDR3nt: TGTGCCACCAGTGGGCCAAACACCGGGGAGCTGTTTTTT; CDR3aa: CATSGPNTGELFF
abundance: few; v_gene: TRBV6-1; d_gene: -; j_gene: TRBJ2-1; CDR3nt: TGTGCCAGCAGTCCAGGACAACAGGGTCTATCCAATGAGCAGTTCTTC; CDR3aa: CASSPGQQGLSNEQFF
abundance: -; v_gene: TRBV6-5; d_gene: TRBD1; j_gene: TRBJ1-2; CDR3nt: TGTGCCAGCAGTTCCACTCCCGGGACAGGGTTCGGGGCCTATGGCTACACCTTC; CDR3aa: CASSSTPGTGFGAYGYTF
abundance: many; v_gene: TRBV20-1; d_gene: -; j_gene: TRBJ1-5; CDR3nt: TGCAGTGCTAGAGGAAACAGGGATTCTAGCAATCAGCCCCAGCATTTT; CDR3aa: CSARGNRDSSNQPQHF
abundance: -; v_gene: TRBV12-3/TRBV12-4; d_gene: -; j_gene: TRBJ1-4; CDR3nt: TGTGCCAGCAGTTTTCAGCGAAAACTGTTTTTT; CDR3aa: CASSFQRKLFF
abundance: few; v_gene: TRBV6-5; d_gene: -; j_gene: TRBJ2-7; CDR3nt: TGTGCCAGCAGTTCTGTCGGCCTTCAAAGGGGCGAGCAGTACTTC; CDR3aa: CASSSVGLQRGEQYF
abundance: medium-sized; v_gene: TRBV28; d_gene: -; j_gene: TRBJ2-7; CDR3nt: TGTGCCAATAGACCGACGGGGTCCTACGAGCAGTACTTC; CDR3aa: CANRPTGSYEQYF
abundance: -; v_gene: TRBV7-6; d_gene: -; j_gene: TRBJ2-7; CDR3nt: TGTGCCAGCAGCTTAGAAGGAATGGGGGGTTACGAGCAGTACTTC; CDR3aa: CASSLEGMGGYEQYF
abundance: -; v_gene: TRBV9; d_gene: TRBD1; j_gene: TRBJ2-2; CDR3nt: TGTGCCAGCAGCTTACACAGGGGTGGCACCGGGGAGCTGTTTTTT; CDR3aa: CASSLHRGGTGELFF
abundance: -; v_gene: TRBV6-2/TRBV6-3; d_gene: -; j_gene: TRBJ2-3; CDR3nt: TGTGCCAGCAGTTACTCGCAGACTGTCACTAGCACAGATACGCAGTATTTT; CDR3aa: CASSYSQTVTSTDTQYF
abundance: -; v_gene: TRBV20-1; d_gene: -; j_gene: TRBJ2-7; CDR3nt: TGCAGTGTACCTAGCAGTAGCTACGAGCAGTACTTC; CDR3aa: CSVPSSSYEQYF
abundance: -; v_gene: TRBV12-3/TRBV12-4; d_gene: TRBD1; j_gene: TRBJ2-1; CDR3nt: TGTGCCAGCAGTTTAACAGGGGTTGGTGAGCAGTTCTTC; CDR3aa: CASSLTGVGEQFF
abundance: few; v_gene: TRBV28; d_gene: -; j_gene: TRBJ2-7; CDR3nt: TGTGCCAGCAGTTCCGGCGTGGGGGCGGCCTACGAGCAGTACTTC; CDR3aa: CASSSGVGAAYEQYF
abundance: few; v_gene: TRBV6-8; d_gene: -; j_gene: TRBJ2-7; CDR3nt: TGTGCCAGCAGACCCCCAGGGAGTCATAAAGGGAAGGGCGAGCAGTACTTC; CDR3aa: CASRPPGSHKGKGEQYF
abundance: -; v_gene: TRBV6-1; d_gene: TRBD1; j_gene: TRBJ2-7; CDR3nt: TGTGCCAGCAGTACCCGGGACAGCTCCTACGAGCAGTACTTC; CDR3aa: CASSTRDSSYEQYF
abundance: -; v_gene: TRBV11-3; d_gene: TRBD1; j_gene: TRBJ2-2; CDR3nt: TGTGCCAGCAGCCCCAGGGGGCTCGACACCGGGGAGCTGTTTTTT; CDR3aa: CASSPRGLDTGELFF
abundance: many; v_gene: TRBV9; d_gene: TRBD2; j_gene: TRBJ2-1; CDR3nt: TGTGCCAGCAGCGTTCTAGCGGGAGGGTTTGTGGCTGAGCAGTTCTTC; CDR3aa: CASSVLAGGFVAEQFF
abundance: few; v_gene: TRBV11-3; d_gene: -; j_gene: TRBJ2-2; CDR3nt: TGTGCCAGCAGCCTCCCTGCGGCCGGGGAGCTGTTTTTT; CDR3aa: CASSLPAAGELFF
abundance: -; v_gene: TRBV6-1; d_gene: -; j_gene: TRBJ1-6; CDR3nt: TGTGCCAGCAGGACCCGCCTTAATTCACCCCTCCACTTT; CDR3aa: CASRTRLNSPLHF
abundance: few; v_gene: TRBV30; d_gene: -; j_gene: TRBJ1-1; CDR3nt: TGTGCCTGGAGTGTACGAGGGCGGGGTGAAGCTTTCTTT; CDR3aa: CAWSVRGRGEAFF
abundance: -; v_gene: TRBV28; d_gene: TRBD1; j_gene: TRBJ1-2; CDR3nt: TGTGCCAGCAGGGGAATGGACAGGGGGATTAATGTCTACACCTTC; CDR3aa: CASRGMDRGINVYTF
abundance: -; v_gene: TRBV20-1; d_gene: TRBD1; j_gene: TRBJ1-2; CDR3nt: TGCAGTGGCCTACAGGGGCTACAAGGCTACACCTTC; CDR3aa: CSGLQGLQGYTF
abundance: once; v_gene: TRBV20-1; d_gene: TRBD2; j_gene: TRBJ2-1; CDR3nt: TGCAGTGCTACTCAACTAGCGGAGCCATACAATGAGCAGTTCTTC; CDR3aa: CSATQLAEPYNEQFF
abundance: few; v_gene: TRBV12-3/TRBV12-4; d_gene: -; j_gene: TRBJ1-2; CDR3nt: TGTGCCAGCCGAGGTGCGGGGACGAGGACGGGCTACACCTTC; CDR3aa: CASRGAGTRTGYTF
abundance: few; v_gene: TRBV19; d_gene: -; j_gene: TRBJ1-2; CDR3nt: TGTGCCAGTAGTGGGGGGGCCTATGGCTACACCTTC; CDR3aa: CASSGGAYGYTF
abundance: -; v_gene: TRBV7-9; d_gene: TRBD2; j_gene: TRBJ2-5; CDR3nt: TGTGCCAGCAGCGAAGGACTAGCGGGAGAGGTTGAGACCCAGTACTTC; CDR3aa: CASSEGLAGEVETQYF
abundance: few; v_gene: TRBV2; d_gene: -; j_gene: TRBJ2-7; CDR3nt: TGTGCCAGCAGGGAGAGCTCCTACGAGCAGTACTTC; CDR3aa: CASRESSYEQYF
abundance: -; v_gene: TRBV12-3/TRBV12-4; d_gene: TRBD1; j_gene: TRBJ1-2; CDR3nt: TGTGCCAGCAGAAGACAGGGGGCGATCTATGGCTACACCTTC; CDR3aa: CASRRQGAIYGYTF
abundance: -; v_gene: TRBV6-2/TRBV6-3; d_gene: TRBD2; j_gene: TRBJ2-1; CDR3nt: TGTGCCAGCAGGGCCCCGACTGACAGCGGGGGGTCCTACAATGAGCAGTTCTTC; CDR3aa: CASRAPTDSGGSYNEQFF
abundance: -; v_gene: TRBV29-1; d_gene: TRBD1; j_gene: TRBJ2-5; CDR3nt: TGCAGCGTTGAGCGGCAGGGGGCGAAGGAGACCCAGTACTTC; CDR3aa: CSVERQGAKETQYF
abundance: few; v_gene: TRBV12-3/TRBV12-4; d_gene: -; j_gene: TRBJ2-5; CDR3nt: TGTGCCAGCAGCTTACAGGAGACGCAAGAGACCCAGTACTTC; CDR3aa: CASSLQETQETQYF
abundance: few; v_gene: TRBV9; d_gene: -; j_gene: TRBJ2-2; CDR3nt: TGTGCCAGCAGGGACAGAACGAACACCGGGGAGCTGTTTTTT; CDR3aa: CASRDRTNTGELFF
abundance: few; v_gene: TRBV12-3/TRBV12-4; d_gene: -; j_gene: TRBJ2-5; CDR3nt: TGTGCCAGCAGCATATCCTCGGGGAGAGAGACCCAGTACTTC; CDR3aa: CASSISSGRETQYF
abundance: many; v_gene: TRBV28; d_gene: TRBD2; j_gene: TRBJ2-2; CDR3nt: TGTGCCAGCAGGCCGACTAGCTCGAACACCGGGGAGCTGTTTTTT; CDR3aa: CASRPTSSNTGELFF
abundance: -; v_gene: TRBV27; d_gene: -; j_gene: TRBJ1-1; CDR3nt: TGTGCCAGCAGTTCCCAGGGAGGTTTGTGGACTGAAGCTTTCTTT; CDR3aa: CASSSQGGLWTEAFF
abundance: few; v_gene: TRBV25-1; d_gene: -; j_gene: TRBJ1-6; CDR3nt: TGTGCCAGCAGTTCGGGACACTATAATTCACCCCTCCACTTT; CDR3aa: CASSSGHYNSPLHF
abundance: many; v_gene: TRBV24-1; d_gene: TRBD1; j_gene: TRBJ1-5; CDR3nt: TGTGCCACCAGTGATTCCCGGGACAGGGGGATTGGTCAGCCCCAGCATTTT; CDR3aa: CATSDSRDRGIGQPQHF